This T cell receptor (beta chain) originates from a study of response to subunit inactivated influenza vaccine. Study outcomes and limitations: It was the authors' suggestion that each seasonal influenza vaccination recruits few new T cells.

TCRdb re-analysed the RT-PCR reads in MiXCR, keeping a single row per CDR3 protein. The sample includes more than 500,000 distinct CDR3 sequences, around 11% of them seen just once. The V gene lost 0 bases and the J gene lost 0 bases, with 15 bases spanning the gap. There are 18 residues in the CDR3. CDR1 LGHNA and CDR2 YSLEER come from the germline V gene. This clonotype was observed a handful of times. Its specificity is not known. The sample also formed part of further work on T cells expressing NK-cell markers. That work states: For TCR beta, cDNA was produced by 5'RACE template switching with UMIs. The TCR beta repertoires originated in sorted CD3+CD56+NKG2C+, CD3+CD56+NKG2C- and CD3+CD56-NKG2C+ T cells. The study sequenced eight donors, seven HCMV-seropositive and one seronegative. It remained uncertain whether the expanded NKG2C+ T cell clones were specific for HCMV antigens.

The receptor's source is a man in his fifties who received an inactivated influenza vaccine. Sequencing used PBMCs from blood, obtained on the day of vaccination. J is TRBJ2-1 and V is TRBV4-3; the D is unclear. This CDR3 reads CASSQDTVTVGSYNEQFF. The CDR3 region has the DNA TGCGCCAGCAGCCAAGATACAGTGACGGTCGGCTCCTACAATGAGCAGTTCTTC.